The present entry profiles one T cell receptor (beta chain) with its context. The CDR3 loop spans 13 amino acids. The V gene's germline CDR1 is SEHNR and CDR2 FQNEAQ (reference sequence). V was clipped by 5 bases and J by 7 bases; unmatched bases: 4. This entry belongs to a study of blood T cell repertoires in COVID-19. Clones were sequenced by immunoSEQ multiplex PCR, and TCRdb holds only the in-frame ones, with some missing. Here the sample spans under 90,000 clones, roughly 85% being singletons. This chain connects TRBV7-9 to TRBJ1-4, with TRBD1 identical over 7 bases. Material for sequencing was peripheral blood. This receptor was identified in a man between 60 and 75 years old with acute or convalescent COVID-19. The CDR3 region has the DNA TGTGCCAGCAGCCTACAGGGGCCTGAAAAACTGTTTTTT. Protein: CASSLQGPEKLFF. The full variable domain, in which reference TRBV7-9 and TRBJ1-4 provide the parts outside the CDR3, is DTGVSQNPRHKITKRGQNVTFRCDPISEHNRLYWYRQTLGQGPEFLTYFQNEAQLEKSRLLSDRFSAERPKGSFSTLEIQRTEQGDSAMYLCASSLQGPEKLFFGSGTQLSVL.